This T cell receptor (beta chain) was observed in a study of T cell changes during pregnancy in multiple sclerosis. Germline values: CDR1 MNHEY, CDR2 SMNVEV (reference sequence). V shed 2 bases and J shed 8 bases, with 12 bases lying between them. There are 14 residues in the CDR3. TCRdb's table, derived via immunoSEQ multiplex PCR, lists solely in-frame clones and lacks some. The sample consists of some 61,000 clones, about 89% of them appearing once. This specimen was peripheral blood, taken in the second trimester of pregnancy. The chain has TRBV27 and TRBJ1-4; D is possibly TRBD1 (5 bases). This clonotype was obtained from a female donor with multiple sclerosis, enrolled in a pregnancy study. The CDR3 bases are TGTGCCAGCAGTTTAACACGGGCAGGGGAAAAACTGTTTTTT. It translates to CASSLTRAGEKLFF. Using reference TRBV27 and TRBJ1-4 for the parts outside the CDR3, the full variable domain is EAQVTQNPRYLITVTGKKLTVTCSQNMNHEYMSWYRQDPGLGLRQIYYSMNVEVTDKGDVPEGYKVSRKEKRNFPLILESPSPNQTSLYFCASSLTRAGEKLFFGSGTQLSVL.